The clone carrying this T cell receptor beta chain was observed many times. This specimen belongs to a study of breast tumors, draining lymph nodes, adjacent tissues. The lymph nodes were axillary draining lymph nodes from breast cancer patients. TCRdb reprocessed the multiplex PCR reads via MiXCR and lists one record per CDR3 protein. The profile shows 150,000 to 200,000 distinct CDR3 sequences, approximately 33% of them singletons. The sequencing sample was made of axillary lymph node tissue. The receptor comes from a female donor with breast cancer. Some clones in this sample may be carry-over from other donors' samples.

In nucleotides, the CDR3 is TGTGCCAGCAGATGGACAGGGGGCACCAACTATGGCTACACCTTC. Its protein is CASRWTGGTNYGYTF. The V call is TRBV6-5, the J call TRBJ1-2; 11 bases fit TRBD1. The CDR3 extends over 15 amino acids. The V and J ends lost 6 bases and 2 bases, in that order; junction bases with no gene match: 5. Germline V gene lookup returns CDR1 MNHEY and CDR2 SVGAGI.